The clone carrying this TCR beta chain has a handful of counts. The antigen is unknown. In germline, CDR1 is SEHNR, CDR2 FQNEAQ (reference sequence). CDR3 length equals 15 residues. Deletions cut 8 bases from V and 0 bases from J, with 14 bases between. In TCRdb, the reads were re-called with MiXCR into one record per CDR3 protein. The table shows 800,000 to 950,000 distinct CDR3 sequences, with approximately 30% occurring only once. This entry comes from a study of T cell repertoires in cytomegalovirus infection. For the study at large: It was recently identified HLA-C-restricted and well-studied HLA-B-restricted CMV epitopes that the study used. Carrying CMV and the relevant HLA type showed in public TCR beta signatures. Findings and caveats of the study: Carriers of CMV plus the relevant HLA were identified by cumulative public TCR beta family frequency. The ex vivo response showed dominance by HLA-C-restricted CMV-specific TCR beta clonotypes.

Sequenced material: cultured CD8+ T cells from PBMCs, taken from culture after CMV antigen stimulation. This receptor was obtained from a human donor in good health (CMV status not recorded). Some clones in this sample may be carry-over from other donors' samples. The V and J genes are TRBV7-9 and TRBJ1-3, with D uncertain. Here the CDR3 reads CASLLSGYSGNTIYF. CDR3 nucleotide sequence: TGTGCCAGCCTGCTCAGTGGATACTCTGGAAACACCATATATTTT.